A selection of T cell receptor beta chains follows, all from one sample in a study of T cell responses to AZD1222 COVID-19 vaccine. Method: immunoSEQ multiplex PCR; TCRdb's copy keeps in-frame clones and lacks some. The table records about 100,000 clones, roughly 90% of them present only once. The sample consisted of peripheral blood, taken on day 0 of AZD1222 vaccination. All receptors derive from an adult in good health. CDR3s include the opening cysteine and the closing phenylalanine or tryptophan. Fields, in order: D gene, V gene, clone size, J gene, CDR3 protein, CDR3 DNA. The D gene is left open where the match is weak. The size of a clone is reported for some rows only, either as once, few or many, or as a class for expanded clones.

d_gene: TRBD2
v_gene: TRBV7-2
abundance: -
j_gene: TRBJ2-5
CDR3aa: CASSPREGTRETQYF
CDR3nt: TGTGCCAGCAGCCCCCGGGAGGGTACAAGAGAGACCCAGTACTTC

d_gene: -
v_gene: TRBV19
abundance: -
j_gene: TRBJ2-3
CDR3aa: CASSVLGRDPHLDTQYF
CDR3nt: TGTGCCAGTAGTGTCCTCGGCCGGGACCCGCACTTAGATACGCAGTATTTT

d_gene: TRBD1
v_gene: TRBV7-8
abundance: -
j_gene: TRBJ1-5
CDR3aa: CASSWDRESPQHF
CDR3nt: TGTGCCAGCAGTTGGGACAGGGAATCGCCCCAGCATTTT

d_gene: TRBD1
v_gene: TRBV7-8
abundance: -
j_gene: TRBJ1-5
CDR3aa: CASSLATGGNQPQHF
CDR3nt: TGTGCCAGCAGCTTAGCCACAGGGGGCAATCAGCCCCAGCATTTT

d_gene: TRBD2
v_gene: TRBV7-2
abundance: -
j_gene: TRBJ2-3
CDR3aa: CASSLGTSGGTDTQYF
CDR3nt: TGTGCCAGCAGCTTAGGGACTAGCGGGGGGACGGATACGCAGTATTTT

d_gene: TRBD2
v_gene: TRBV6-4
abundance: -
j_gene: TRBJ2-3
CDR3aa: CASSPRGVTDTQYF
CDR3nt: TGTGCCAGCAGTCCCCGGGGGGTGACAGATACGCAGTATTTT

d_gene: -
v_gene: TRBV27
abundance: -
j_gene: TRBJ1-6
CDR3aa: CASRSTGFYNSPLHF
CDR3nt: TGTGCCAGCAGGTCCACGGGGTTCTATAATTCACCCCTCCACTTT

d_gene: TRBD1
v_gene: TRBV18
abundance: -
j_gene: TRBJ1-2
CDR3aa: CASSPGTAGLSNYGYTF
CDR3nt: TGTGCCAGCTCACCTGGGACAGCCGGCCTTTCTAACTATGGCTACACCTTC

d_gene: TRBD1
v_gene: TRBV28
abundance: -
j_gene: TRBJ2-3
CDR3aa: CASRTGGSTDTQYF
CDR3nt: TGTGCCAGCAGGACAGGGGGTAGCACAGATACGCAGTATTTT

d_gene: -
v_gene: TRBV5-1
abundance: -
j_gene: TRBJ1-1
CDR3aa: CASKTQGFTEAFF
CDR3nt: TGCGCCAGTAAAACACAGGGATTCACTGAAGCTTTCTTT

d_gene: -
v_gene: TRBV5-1
abundance: -
j_gene: TRBJ2-7
CDR3aa: CASSPSGGAAYEQYF
CDR3nt: TGCGCCAGCAGCCCCTCTGGGGGGGCGGCCTACGAGCAGTACTTC

d_gene: -
v_gene: TRBV7-9
abundance: -
j_gene: TRBJ1-4
CDR3aa: CASSAPLGRGKLFF
CDR3nt: TGTGCCAGCAGCGCTCCCCTCGGGAGGGGAAAACTGTTTTTT

d_gene: -
v_gene: TRBV5-5
abundance: -
j_gene: TRBJ2-3
CDR3aa: CASSILGNTQYF
CDR3nt: TGTGCCAGCAGCATACTGGGAAATACGCAGTATTTT

d_gene: -
v_gene: TRBV19
abundance: -
j_gene: TRBJ2-5
CDR3aa: CASRDLPQETQYF
CDR3nt: TGTGCCAGTAGGGATCTACCGCAAGAGACCCAGTACTTC

d_gene: -
v_gene: TRBV18
abundance: -
j_gene: TRBJ2-5
CDR3aa: CASSPPPQETQYF
CDR3nt: TGTGCCAGCTCACCACCCCCCCAAGAGACCCAGTACTTC

d_gene: -
v_gene: TRBV21-1
abundance: -
j_gene: TRBJ1-1
CDR3aa: CASSKASDRALNTEAFF
CDR3nt: TGTGCCAGCAGCAAAGCCTCAGACAGGGCCTTGAACACTGAAGCTTTCTTT

d_gene: TRBD2
v_gene: TRBV5-4
abundance: -
j_gene: TRBJ2-3
CDR3aa: CASSLGGGSDTQYF
CDR3nt: TGTGCCAGCAGCTTGGGCGGGGGGTCGGATACGCAGTATTTT

d_gene: -
v_gene: TRBV20-1
abundance: -
j_gene: TRBJ1-1
CDR3aa: CSASAGREAFF
CDR3nt: TGCAGTGCTAGCGCAGGGAGAGAAGCTTTCTTT

d_gene: TRBD2
v_gene: TRBV2
abundance: -
j_gene: TRBJ2-7
CDR3aa: CASSPPYVASGGYEQYF
CDR3nt: TGTGCCAGCAGCCCCCCTTATGTGGCTAGCGGGGGCTACGAGCAGTACTTC

d_gene: -
v_gene: TRBV6-5
abundance: once
j_gene: TRBJ2-7
CDR3aa: CASSYSRDFAYEQYF
CDR3nt: TGTGCCAGCAGTTACTCCCGGGACTTCGCCTACGAGCAGTACTTC

d_gene: TRBD1
v_gene: TRBV9
abundance: -
j_gene: TRBJ1-2
CDR3aa: CASSDRGGYTF
CDR3nt: TGTGCCAGCAGCGACAGGGGAGGCTACACCTTC

d_gene: -
v_gene: TRBV19
abundance: -
j_gene: TRBJ2-3
CDR3aa: CASSKRSSSTDTQYF
CDR3nt: TGTGCCAGTAGTAAGCGGAGCTCTAGCACAGATACGCAGTATTTT

d_gene: TRBD2
v_gene: TRBV7-2
abundance: -
j_gene: TRBJ2-7
CDR3aa: CASSLDGTSGIYEQYF
CDR3nt: TGTGCCAGCAGCTTAGATGGGACTAGCGGGATCTACGAGCAGTACTTC

d_gene: -
v_gene: TRBV6-1
abundance: -
j_gene: TRBJ1-6
CDR3aa: CASSERRAGSPLHF
CDR3nt: TGTGCCAGCAGTGAGAGACGTGCTGGTTCACCCCTCCACTTT

d_gene: TRBD2
v_gene: TRBV18
abundance: once
j_gene: TRBJ2-7
CDR3aa: CASSPTSGSYEQYF
CDR3nt: TGTGCCAGCTCACCAACTAGCGGGAGTTACGAGCAGTACTTC

d_gene: -
v_gene: TRBV7-9
abundance: -
j_gene: TRBJ2-7
CDR3aa: CASSLLGIGEQYF
CDR3nt: TGTGCCAGCAGCTTACTCGGTATAGGAGAGCAGTACTTC

d_gene: -
v_gene: TRBV11-2
abundance: -
j_gene: TRBJ1-1
CDR3aa: CASSFPGRHTEAFF
CDR3nt: TGTGCCAGCAGCTTCCCAGGGCGGCACACTGAAGCTTTCTTT

d_gene: TRBD2
v_gene: TRBV6-2/TRBV6-3
abundance: -
j_gene: TRBJ2-3
CDR3aa: CASSNLGLAGVQRDTQYF
CDR3nt: TGTGCCAGCAGTAACCTGGGCCTAGCGGGGGTCCAGAGGGATACGCAGTATTTT

d_gene: -
v_gene: TRBV7-3
abundance: -
j_gene: TRBJ1-1
CDR3aa: CASRQVRHTEAFF
CDR3nt: TGTGCCAGCCGTCAGGTCCGGCACACTGAAGCTTTCTTT

d_gene: -
v_gene: TRBV11-3
abundance: -
j_gene: TRBJ2-7
CDR3aa: CASSLSGQDYEQYF
CDR3nt: TGTGCCAGCAGCTTAAGTGGGCAGGACTACGAGCAGTACTTC

d_gene: -
v_gene: TRBV18
abundance: once
j_gene: TRBJ2-1
CDR3aa: CASSPMLVHHEQFF
CDR3nt: TGTGCCAGCTCACCTATGCTAGTTCATCATGAGCAGTTCTTC

d_gene: -
v_gene: TRBV10-1
abundance: -
j_gene: TRBJ1-5
CDR3aa: CASTLLRWTASNQPQHF
CDR3nt: TGCGCCAGCACCTTACTACGCTGGACAGCTAGCAATCAGCCCCAGCATTTT

d_gene: -
v_gene: TRBV5-5
abundance: -
j_gene: TRBJ2-3
CDR3aa: CASSFRGLDTQYF
CDR3nt: TGTGCCAGCAGCTTCAGGGGATTAGATACGCAGTATTTT

d_gene: -
v_gene: TRBV4-3
abundance: -
j_gene: TRBJ2-5
CDR3aa: CASSQGSVPLQETQYF
CDR3nt: TGCGCCAGCAGCCAAGGGTCGGTCCCCTTACAAGAGACCCAGTACTTC

d_gene: -
v_gene: TRBV18
abundance: -
j_gene: TRBJ1-4
CDR3aa: CASSQVGAGEKLFF
CDR3nt: TGTGCCAGCTCCCAGGTGGGGGCAGGGGAAAAACTGTTTTTT

d_gene: -
v_gene: TRBV12-3/TRBV12-4
abundance: -
j_gene: TRBJ1-2
CDR3aa: CASSSLANYGYTF
CDR3nt: TGTGCCAGCAGCTCACTAGCTAACTATGGCTACACCTTC

d_gene: TRBD2
v_gene: TRBV9
abundance: -
j_gene: TRBJ2-1
CDR3aa: CASSGYRGGLYYEQFF
CDR3nt: TGTGCCAGCAGCGGCTACCGGGGGGGCCTTTATTATGAGCAGTTCTTC

d_gene: -
v_gene: TRBV19
abundance: -
j_gene: TRBJ2-7
CDR3aa: CASSSTGRGVEQYF
CDR3nt: TGTGCCAGTAGCTCAACAGGACGAGGAGTCGAGCAGTACTTC

d_gene: -
v_gene: TRBV10-3
abundance: -
j_gene: TRBJ1-1
CDR3aa: CAISPGQMNTEAFF
CDR3nt: TGTGCCATCAGTCCGGGACAAATGAACACTGAAGCTTTCTTT

d_gene: -
v_gene: TRBV27
abundance: -
j_gene: TRBJ2-5
CDR3aa: CASSSYPGRETQYF
CDR3nt: TGTGCCAGCAGTTCCTACCCAGGGAGAGAGACCCAGTACTTC

d_gene: -
v_gene: TRBV5-1
abundance: -
j_gene: TRBJ1-5
CDR3aa: CASSLGTALEEPQHF
CDR3nt: TGCGCCAGCAGCTTGGGGACAGCTCTAGAGGAGCCCCAGCATTTT

d_gene: -
v_gene: TRBV7-3
abundance: -
j_gene: TRBJ2-2
CDR3aa: CASSLLNTGELFF
CDR3nt: TGTGCCAGCAGCTTACTTAACACCGGGGAGCTGTTTTTT